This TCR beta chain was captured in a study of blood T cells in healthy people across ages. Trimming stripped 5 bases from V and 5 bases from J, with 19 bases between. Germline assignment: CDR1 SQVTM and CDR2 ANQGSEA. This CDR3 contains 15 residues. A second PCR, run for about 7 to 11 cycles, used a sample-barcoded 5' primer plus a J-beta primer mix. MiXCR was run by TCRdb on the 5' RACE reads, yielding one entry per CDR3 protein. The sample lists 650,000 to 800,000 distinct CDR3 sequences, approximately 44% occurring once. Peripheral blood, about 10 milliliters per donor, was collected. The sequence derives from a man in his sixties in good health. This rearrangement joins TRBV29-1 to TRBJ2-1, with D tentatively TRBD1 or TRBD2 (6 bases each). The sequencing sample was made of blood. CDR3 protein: CSVRGSGGRDNEQFF. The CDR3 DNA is TGCAGCGTTAGGGGCTCCGGGGGCAGGGACAATGAGCAGTTCTTC.